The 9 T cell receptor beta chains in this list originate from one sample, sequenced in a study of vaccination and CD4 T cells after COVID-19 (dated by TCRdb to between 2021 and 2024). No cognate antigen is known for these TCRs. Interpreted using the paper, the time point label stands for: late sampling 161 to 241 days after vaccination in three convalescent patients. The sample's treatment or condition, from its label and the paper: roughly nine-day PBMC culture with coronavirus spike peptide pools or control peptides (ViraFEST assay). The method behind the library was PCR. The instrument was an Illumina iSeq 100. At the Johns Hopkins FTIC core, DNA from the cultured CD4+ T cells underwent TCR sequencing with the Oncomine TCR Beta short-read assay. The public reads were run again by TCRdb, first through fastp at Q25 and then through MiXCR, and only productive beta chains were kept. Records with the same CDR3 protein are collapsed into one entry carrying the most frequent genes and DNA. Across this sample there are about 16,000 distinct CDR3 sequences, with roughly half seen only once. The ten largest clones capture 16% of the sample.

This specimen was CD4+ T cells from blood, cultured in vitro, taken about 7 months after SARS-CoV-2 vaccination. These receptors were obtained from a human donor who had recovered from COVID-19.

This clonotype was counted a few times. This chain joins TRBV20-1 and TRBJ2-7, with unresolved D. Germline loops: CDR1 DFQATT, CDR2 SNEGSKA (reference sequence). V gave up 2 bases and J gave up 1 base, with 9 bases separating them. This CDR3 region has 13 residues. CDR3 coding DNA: TGCAGTGCTAGAAAAGACTCGTCCTACGAGCAGTACTTC. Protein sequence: CSARKDSSYEQYF.

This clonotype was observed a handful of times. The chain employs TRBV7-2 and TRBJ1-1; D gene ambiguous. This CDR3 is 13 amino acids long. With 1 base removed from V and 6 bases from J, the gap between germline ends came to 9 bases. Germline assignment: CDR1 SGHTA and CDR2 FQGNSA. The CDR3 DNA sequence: TGTGCCAGCAGCTTAGAAGGTGAGGCTGAAGCTTTCTTT. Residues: CASSLEGEAEAFF.

The CDR3 region has the DNA TGCAGTGCTAGAGTCCGGGCGGCCAAAGGGCCCCAGTACTTC. Protein: CSARVRAAKGPQYF. J is TRBJ2-5 and V is TRBV20-1, with D unclear. The length of the CDR3 is 14 residues. Germline CDR1 is DFQATT and CDR2 is SNEGSKA (reference sequence). The V and J ends lost 1 base and 9 bases respectively, with 18 bases between them.

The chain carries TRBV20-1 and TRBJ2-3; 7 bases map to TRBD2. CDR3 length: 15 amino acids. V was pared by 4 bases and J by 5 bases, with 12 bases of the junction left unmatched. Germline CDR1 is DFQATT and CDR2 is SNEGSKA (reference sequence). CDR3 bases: TGCAGTGCTACGGGCGGCGCGGGAGTTCTAGATACGCAGTATTTT. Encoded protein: CSATGGAGVLDTQYF.

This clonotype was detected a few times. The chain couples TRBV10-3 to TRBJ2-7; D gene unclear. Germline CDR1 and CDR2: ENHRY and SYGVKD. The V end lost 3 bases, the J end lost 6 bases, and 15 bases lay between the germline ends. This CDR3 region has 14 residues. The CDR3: CAISDYSRIGEQYF. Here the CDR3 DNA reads TGTGCCATCAGTGATTATAGTCGGATAGGCGAGCAGTACTTC.

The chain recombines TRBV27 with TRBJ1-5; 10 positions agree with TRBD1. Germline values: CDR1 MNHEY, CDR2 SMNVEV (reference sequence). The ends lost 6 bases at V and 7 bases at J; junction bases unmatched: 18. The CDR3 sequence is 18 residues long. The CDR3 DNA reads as TGTGCCAGCAGCCCCTCCGGGACAGGGGCGGATTCAGGACAGCCCCAGCATTTT. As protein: CASSPSGTGADSGQPQHF.

The CDR3 DNA sequence: TGCAGTGCTACTTGGGACAAAAGCGCCACAGATACGCAGTATTTT. It is translated as CSATWDKSATDTQYF. The gene calls are TRBV20-1 and TRBJ2-3; tentative D call: TRBD1 (6 bases). Trimming shortened V by 4 bases and J by 2 bases, and 16 bases separated the two germline ends. Germline values: CDR1 DFQATT, CDR2 SNEGSKA (reference sequence). The CDR3 extends over 15 amino acids.

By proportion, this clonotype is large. For the CDR3, the DNA is TGTGCCAGCGGGGCAGACTCCCCCCCCTATGGCTACACCTTC. It specifies CASGADSPPYGYTF. The gene calls are TRBV6-1 and TRBJ1-2, with D maybe TRBD1 (5 bases). Trimming pared 8 bases from V and 4 bases from J, leaving 17 bases between. Germline V CDR1 and CDR2: MNHNS, SASEGT. The CDR3 consists of 14 residues.

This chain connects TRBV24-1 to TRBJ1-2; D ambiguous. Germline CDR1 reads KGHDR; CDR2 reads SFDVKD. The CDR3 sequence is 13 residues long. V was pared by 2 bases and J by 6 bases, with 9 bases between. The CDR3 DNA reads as TGTGCCACCAGTGATTCCCAATCGAATGGCTACACCTTC. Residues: CATSDSQSNGYTF.